The 17 T cell receptor beta chains below come from one sample, sequenced in a study of OX40 agonist ivuxolimab in advanced cancers. Libraries were prepared by immunoSEQ multiplex PCR; TCRdb keeps only in-frame clonotypes and omits some of them. The sample shows about 70,000 clones, 85% to 90% of them seen only once. Sample: CD4+ or CD8+ T cells sorted from blood, taken in a trial of the OX40 agonist ivuxolimab. The origin of the receptors is an adult with an advanced solid tumor such as melanoma, head and neck, liver or kidney cancer.

The chain uses TRBV6-5 and TRBJ2-3; 10 bases match TRBD1. Germline V CDR1 and CDR2: MNHEY, SVGAGI. This CDR3 has 16 residues. The V and J ends lost 2 bases and 3 bases, in that order; junction bases with no gene match: 5. CDR3 coding DNA: TGTGCCAGCAGTTACCCTGGACAGGGGGGGACAGATACGCAGTATTTT. Its protein product is CASSYPGQGGTDTQYF.

The rearrangement links TRBV6-6 to TRBJ2-1; 10 nucleotides agree with TRBD1. Germline loops: CDR1 MNHNY, CDR2 SVGAGI (reference sequence). With 10 bases clipped from V and 6 bases from J, the junction kept 9 bases outside the gene matches. CDR3 length: 14 amino acids. Written as DNA, the CDR3 is TGTGCCACCCTCCGGGACAGGGGCACCAATGAGCAGTTCTTC. Its protein product is CATLRDRGTNEQFF.

This clone was seen once. As DNA, the CDR3 is TGTGCCAGCAGTTCCGGGAGCTACGAGCAGTACTTC. It yields the protein CASSSGSYEQYF. This chain links TRBV6-5 with TRBJ2-5; D is possibly TRBD2 (6 bases). The tail of the sequence fits TRBJ2-7 better, so the J call may be wrong. Germline V gene data show CDR1 as MNHEY and CDR2 as SVGAGI. CDR3 size: 12 residues.

The chain combines TRBV27 with TRBJ1-2, with unresolved D. Germline V gives CDR1 MNHEY, CDR2 SMNVEV (reference sequence). Trimming pared 3 bases from V and 8 bases from J, leaving 19 bases between. The CDR3 runs to 15 residues. CDR3 protein: CASSFGGGSQRGYTF. Written as DNA, the CDR3 is TGTGCCAGCAGTTTTGGAGGAGGGTCCCAAAGGGGCTACACCTTC.

The rearrangement joins TRBV2 to TRBJ2-7; TRBD1 is a possible D gene (6 bases). Germline CDR1 and CDR2: SNHLY and FYNNEI. This CDR3 has 16 amino acids. V lost 0 bases, J lost 2 bases, and 14 bases lay in between. The CDR3: CASSEALGARPYEQYF. CDR3 coding DNA: TGTGCCAGCAGTGAAGCGTTGGGGGCGAGGCCCTACGAGCAGTACTTC.

The chain couples TRBV4-2 to TRBJ1-5, with D perhaps TRBD1 (6 bases). Looked up from germline, CDR1 is LGHNA and CDR2 is YNFKEQ. The length of the CDR3 is 18 residues. V lost 4 bases to trimming and J lost 0 bases, with 19 bases between them. In DNA form, the CDR3 reads TGTGCCAGCAGCCGGGGGGGGCAGGGGCAGTATAGCAATCAGCCCCAGCATTTT. This codes for CASSRGGQGQYSNQPQHF.

The chain links TRBV10-3 to TRBJ1-2; D perhaps matches TRBD1 (5 bases). Between the trimmed V and J ends, which lost 0 bases and 3 bases, there was a span of 14 bases. This CDR3 spans 16 amino acids. Germline V CDR1 and CDR2: ENHRY, SYGVKD. CDR3 protein: CAISESSGVGDYGYTF. The CDR3 nucleotides are TGTGCCATCAGTGAGTCATCGGGGGTAGGGGACTATGGCTACACCTTC.

This clone was seen a few times. J is TRBJ1-5 and V is TRBV7-9; D is unresolved. There are 15 residues in the CDR3. V dropped 5 bases and J dropped 0 bases, with 11 bases sitting between them. From germline, CDR1 is SEHNR and CDR2 FQNEAQ (reference sequence). The DNA of the CDR3 is TGTGCCAGCAGCCTCCAGGCCGATAGCAATCAGCCCCAGCATTTT. Its protein is CASSLQADSNQPQHF.

This sequence joins TRBV27 and TRBJ2-7; 7 bases are shared with TRBD1. Germline CDR1 reads MNHEY; CDR2 reads SMNVEV (reference sequence). The ends lost 6 bases at V and 3 bases at J; junction bases unmatched: 5. This CDR3 comprises 13 residues. In DNA form, the CDR3 reads TGTGCCAGCAGGGGGGACAGCAACTACGAGCAGTACTTC. This sequence encodes CASRGDSNYEQYF.

The genes are TRBV6-5 and TRBJ2-5, with a tentative D call TRBD2 (7 bases). With 2 bases removed from V and 1 base from J, the gap between germline ends came to 8 bases. The CDR3 extends over 14 amino acids. Germline values: CDR1 MNHEY, CDR2 SVGAGI. The DNA for the CDR3 is TGTGCCAGCAGTTACGGGGGGGCCCAAGAGACCCAGTACTTC. Protein sequence: CASSYGGAQETQYF.

The rearrangement joins TRBV15 to TRBJ1-5, with 8 nucleotides matching TRBD1. Germline V gene sequence: CDR1 LNHNV, CDR2 YYDKDF (reference sequence). The CDR3 contains 14 residues. The V segment lost 8 bases and the J segment 4 bases; nucleotides outside the gene matches: 7. The chain's CDR3 is CATGDRRGNQPQHF. In DNA form, the CDR3 reads TGTGCCACCGGGGACAGGCGCGGTAATCAGCCCCAGCATTTT.

The V call is TRBV28, the J call TRBJ2-7, with D unclear. Per the germline V gene, CDR1 is MDHEN and CDR2 is SYDVKM. The V end lost 2 bases, the J end lost 6 bases, and 11 bases lay between the germline ends. This CDR3 has 13 residues. The CDR3 here is CASSLPPLPEQYF. In DNA form, the CDR3 reads TGTGCCAGCAGTTTACCCCCGTTACCCGAGCAGTACTTC.

This chain joins TRBV7-3 and TRBJ1-2; no definite D call. This CDR3 has 12 amino acids. Trimming took off 5 bases at V and 8 bases at J, with 12 bases between the two ends. The germline gives CDR1 SGHTA, CDR2 FQGTGA. CDR3 sequence reads: CASSPGSGGYTF. The DNA for the CDR3 is TGTGCCAGCAGCCCCGGGTCGGGAGGCTACACCTTC.

V is TRBV7-9 and J is TRBJ2-3; the D is unclear. Germline lookup yields CDR1 SEHNR and CDR2 FQNEAQ (reference sequence). The V end lost 4 bases, the J end lost 6 bases, and 8 bases lay between the germline ends. CDR3 size: 12 residues. CDR3 residues: CASSSTRDTQYF. CDR3 DNA sequence: TGTGCCAGCAGCTCAACTCGGGATACGCAGTATTTT.

The genes are TRBV6-6 and TRBJ2-7, with TRBD2 matching 7 bases. This CDR3 spans 14 amino acids. V was clipped by 2 bases and J by 0 bases; unmatched bases: 1. Germline V gene lookup returns CDR1 MNHNY and CDR2 SVGAGI (reference sequence). The CDR3 DNA follows: TGTGCCAGCAGTTACAAGCGGGACTCCTACGAGCAGTACTTC. Protein product: CASSYKRDSYEQYF.

The rearrangement uses TRBV5-1 and TRBJ2-3; possibly TRBD1 for D (6 bases). Trimming took off 1 base at V and 1 base at J, with 16 bases between the two ends. The CDR3 runs to 17 residues. Germline lookup yields CDR1 SGHRS and CDR2 YFSETQ. The CDR3 loop is CASSLRGQLLGTDTQYF. Written as DNA, the CDR3 is TGCGCCAGCAGCTTGCGCGGACAGCTTCTTGGCACAGATACGCAGTATTTT.

The chain employs TRBV28 and TRBJ1-1; 7 bases agree with TRBD1. Germline V CDR1 and CDR2: MDHEN, SYDVKM. This CDR3 is built from 13 residues. V dropped 6 bases and J dropped 0; count of bases not matched to a gene: 1. The CDR3 sequence: CASRGQLNTEAFF. DNA for the CDR3: TGTGCCAGCAGGGGACAGCTGAACACTGAAGCTTTCTTT.